This T cell receptor (beta chain) was found in a study of somatic mutations in cytotoxic T cells in rheumatoid arthritis. Across the whole study: A subset of V beta antibody-stained T-cell populations was isolated by flow sorting, reaching nearly 100% purity, and this subset included V beta1+ cells that went on to TCRB sequencing. Study observations and caveats: The identity of the antigens targeted by the expanded CD8+ clones remained unknown. CD8+ T-cell clonality did not differ significantly between rheumatoid arthritis patients and age-matched healthy controls.

Clones were read by immunoSEQ multiplex PCR, and TCRdb kept only the in-frame ones, dropping some. The sample shows 15,000 to 20,000 clones, over 75% of them seen only once. Comments on this clone: The antigen remains undetermined.

The CDR3 consists of 12 residues. The V and J ends lost 3 bases and 6 bases respectively, with 7 bases between them. Germline V CDR1 and CDR2: SGHDT, YYEEEE. This clonotype was obtained from a woman aged 45-60 years in good health. Sequencing was performed on CD8+ T cells sorted from blood. The rearrangement uses TRBV5-6 and TRBJ1-5; D possibly corresponds to TRBD1 (6 bases). This CDR3 reads CASSSGVQPQHF. DNA of the CDR3: TGTGCCAGCAGCTCAGGGGTTCAGCCCCAGCATTTT. Looking up the rest from reference TRBV5-6 and TRBJ1-5 gives the full variable domain: DAGVTQSPTHLIKTRGQQVTLRCSPKSGHDTVSWYQQALGQGPQFIFQYYEEEERQRGNFPDRFSGHQFPNYSSELNVNALLLGDSALYLCASSSGVQPQHFGDGTRLSIL.